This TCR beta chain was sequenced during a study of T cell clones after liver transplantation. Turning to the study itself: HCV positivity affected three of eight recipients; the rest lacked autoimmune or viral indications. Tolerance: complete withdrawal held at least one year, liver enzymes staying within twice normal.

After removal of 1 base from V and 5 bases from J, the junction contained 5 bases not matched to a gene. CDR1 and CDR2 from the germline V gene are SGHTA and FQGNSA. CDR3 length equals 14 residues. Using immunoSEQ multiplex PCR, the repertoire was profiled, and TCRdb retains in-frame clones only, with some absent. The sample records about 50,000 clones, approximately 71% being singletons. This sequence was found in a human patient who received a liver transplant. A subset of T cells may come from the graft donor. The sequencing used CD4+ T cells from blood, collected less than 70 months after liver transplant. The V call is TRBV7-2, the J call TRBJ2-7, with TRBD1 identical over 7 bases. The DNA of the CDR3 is TGTGCCAGCAGCTTAGTAGGGGGCCAGGACGAGCAGTACTTC. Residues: CASSLVGGQDEQYF. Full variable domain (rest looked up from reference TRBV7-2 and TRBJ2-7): GAGVSQSPSNKVTEKGKDVELRCDPISGHTALYWYRQSLGQGLEFLIYFQGNSAPDKSGLPSDRFSAERTGGSVSTLTIQRTQQEDSAVYLCASSLVGGQDEQYFGPGTRLTVT.